This TCR beta chain comes out of a study of cytomegalovirus exposure and HLA in healthy donors. General observations from the study: As a later analysis showed, a missense DCLRE1C variant was linked to trimming of TCR beta V- and J-genes. Reports indicated that the classifier achieved high specificity and sensitivity in diagnosing cytomegalovirus status.

As regards this clone: Antigen specificity is unknown.

The PCR was carried out with 60 Vbeta primers and 13 Jbeta primers. Study processing details: About 11 million of around 85 million unique TCR beta chains were shared, per a later count. Only in-frame clones appear in the TCRdb table, and some are missing; sequencing was by immunoSEQ multiplex PCR. V and J calls and clone size are copied from that table; D and trimming were computed from the DNA. The repertoire includes hundreds of thousands of clones, approximately 70% of them detected once, and roughly 1.9% sits in the top ten. Specimen: PBMCs. This clonotype was obtained from a woman aged 25 to 39 in good health and CMV-seronegative.

The CDR3 here is CASSLGGAAKNIQYF. CDR3 bases: TGTGCCAGCAGCTTAGGCGGCGCCGCCAAAAACATTCAGTACTTC. The rearrangement links TRBV7-9 to TRBJ2-4; no clear D. CDR1 and CDR2 from the germline V gene are SEHNR and FQNEAQ (reference sequence). Deletions cut 1 base from V and 1 base from J, with 8 bases between. The CDR3 covers 15 residues.